This T cell receptor beta chain was observed in a study of post-analysis software for immune sequencing data. Unique molecular identifiers were present in the TCR beta cDNA libraries. TCRdb fed the PCR reads into MiXCR, producing one record per CDR3 protein. Of fewer than 850,000 distinct CDR3 sequences listed, roughly 29% are singletons. Sequencing was performed on blood. This TCR derives from a girl aged 10-17 years with multiple sclerosis.

DNA for the CDR3: TGTGCCAGCAGTAAAATGGAACGCTTGGGGGATGAGCAGTTCTTC. Its translation is CASSKMERLGDEQFF. The chain couples TRBV6-5 to TRBJ2-1, with D possibly called TRBD1 or TRBD2 (5 bases each). CDR3 size: 15 residues. V was pared by 5 bases and J by 8 bases, with 19 bases between. The germline CDR1 and CDR2 sequences are MNHEY and SVGAGI.